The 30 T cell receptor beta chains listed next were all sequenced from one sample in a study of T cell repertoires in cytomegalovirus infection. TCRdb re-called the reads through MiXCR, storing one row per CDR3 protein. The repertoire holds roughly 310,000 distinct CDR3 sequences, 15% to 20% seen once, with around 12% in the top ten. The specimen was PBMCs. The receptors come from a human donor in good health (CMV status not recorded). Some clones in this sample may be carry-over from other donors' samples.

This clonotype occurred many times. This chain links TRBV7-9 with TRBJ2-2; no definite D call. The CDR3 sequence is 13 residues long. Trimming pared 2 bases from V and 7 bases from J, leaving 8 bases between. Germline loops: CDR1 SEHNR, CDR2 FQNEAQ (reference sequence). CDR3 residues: CASSLIMIGELFF. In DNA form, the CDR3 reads TGTGCCAGCAGCTTAATTATGATCGGGGAGCTGTTTTTT.

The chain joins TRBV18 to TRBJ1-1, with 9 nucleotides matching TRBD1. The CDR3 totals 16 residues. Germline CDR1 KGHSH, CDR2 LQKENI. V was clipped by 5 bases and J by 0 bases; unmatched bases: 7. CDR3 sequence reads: CASSSWTGALNTEAFF. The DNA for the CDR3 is TGTGCCAGCTCATCTTGGACAGGGGCCTTGAACACTGAAGCTTTCTTT.

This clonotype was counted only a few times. In DNA, the CDR3 is TGTGCCAGCAGTCGGACAGGTCCCTACGAGCAGTACTTC. Its protein is CASSRTGPYEQYF. The chain employs TRBV12-3 or TRBV12-4 and TRBJ2-7; TRBD1 matches 7 bases. The CDR3 contains 13 residues. The ends lost 5 bases at V and 2 bases at J; junction bases unmatched: 3.

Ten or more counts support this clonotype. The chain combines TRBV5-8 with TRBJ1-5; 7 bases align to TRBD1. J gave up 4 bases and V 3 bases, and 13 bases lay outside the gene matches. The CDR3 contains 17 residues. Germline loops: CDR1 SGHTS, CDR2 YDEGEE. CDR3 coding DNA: TGTGCCAGCAGCTCGTACGGACAGGTGGGACTAAATCAGCCCCAGCATTTT. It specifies CASSSYGQVGLNQPQHF.

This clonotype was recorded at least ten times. The CDR3 bases are TGTGCCAGCAGCTTAGAGGCGGGGGTTGAAGAGACCCAGTACTTC. Translating gives CASSLEAGVEETQYF. The chain links TRBV7-6 to TRBJ2-5; 7 bases align to TRBD2. The ends lost 1 base at V and 3 bases at J; junction bases unmatched: 5. The CDR3 has 15 residues. Germline values: CDR1 SGHVS, CDR2 FNYEAQ.

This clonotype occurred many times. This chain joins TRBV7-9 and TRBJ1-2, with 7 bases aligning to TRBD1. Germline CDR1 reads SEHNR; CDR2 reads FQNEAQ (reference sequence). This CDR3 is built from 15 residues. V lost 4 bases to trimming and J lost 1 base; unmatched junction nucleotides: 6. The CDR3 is CASSSGTDYNYGYTF. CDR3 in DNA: TGTGCCAGCAGCTCGGGGACAGATTATAACTATGGCTACACCTTC.

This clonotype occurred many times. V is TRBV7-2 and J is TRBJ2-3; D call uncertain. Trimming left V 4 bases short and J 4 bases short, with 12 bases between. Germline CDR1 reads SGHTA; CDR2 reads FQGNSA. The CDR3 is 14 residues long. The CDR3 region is CASSSFMFPDTQYF. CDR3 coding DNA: TGTGCCAGCAGCTCCTTTATGTTCCCAGATACGCAGTATTTT.

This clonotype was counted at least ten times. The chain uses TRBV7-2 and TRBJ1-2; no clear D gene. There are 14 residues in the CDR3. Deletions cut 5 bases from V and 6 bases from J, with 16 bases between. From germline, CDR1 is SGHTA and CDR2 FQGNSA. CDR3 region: CASSATSGPDGYTF. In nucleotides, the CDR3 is TGTGCCAGCAGCGCCACTTCTGGACCAGATGGCTACACCTTC.

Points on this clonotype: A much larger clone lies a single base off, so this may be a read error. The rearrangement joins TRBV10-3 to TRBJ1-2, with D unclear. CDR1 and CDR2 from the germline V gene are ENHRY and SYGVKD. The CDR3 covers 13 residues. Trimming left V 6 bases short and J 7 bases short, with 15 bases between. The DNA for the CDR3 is TGTGCCATCAGCCCAGACAAGCTGGGTGGCTACACCTTC. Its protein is CAISPDKLGGYTF.

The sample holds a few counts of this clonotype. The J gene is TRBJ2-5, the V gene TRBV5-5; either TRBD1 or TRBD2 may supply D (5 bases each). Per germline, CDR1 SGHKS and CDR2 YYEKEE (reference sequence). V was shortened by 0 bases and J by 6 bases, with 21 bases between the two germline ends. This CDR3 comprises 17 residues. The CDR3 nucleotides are TGTGCCAGCAGCTTGGTGGTGGGGGTCGGGGCTGAGAAGACCCAGTACTTC. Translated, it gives CASSLVVGVGAEKTQYF.

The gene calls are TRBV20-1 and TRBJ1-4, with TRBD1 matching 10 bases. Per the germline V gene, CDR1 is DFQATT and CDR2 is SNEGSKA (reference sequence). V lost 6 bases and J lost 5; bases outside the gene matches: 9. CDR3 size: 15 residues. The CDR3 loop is CSARDRGFQNEKLFF. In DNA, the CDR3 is TGCAGTGCAAGGGACAGGGGCTTCCAGAATGAAAAACTGTTTTTT.

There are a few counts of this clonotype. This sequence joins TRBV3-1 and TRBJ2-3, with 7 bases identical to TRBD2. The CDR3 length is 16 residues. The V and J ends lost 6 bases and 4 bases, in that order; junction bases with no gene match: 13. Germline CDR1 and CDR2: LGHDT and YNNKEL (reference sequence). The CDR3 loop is CASSRLGLEVADTQYF. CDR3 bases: TGTGCCAGCAGTCGCCTTGGACTAGAAGTAGCAGATACGCAGTATTTT.

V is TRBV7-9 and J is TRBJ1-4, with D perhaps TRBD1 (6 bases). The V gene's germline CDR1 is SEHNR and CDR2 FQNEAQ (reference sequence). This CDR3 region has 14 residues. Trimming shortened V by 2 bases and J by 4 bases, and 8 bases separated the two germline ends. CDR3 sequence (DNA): TGTGCCAGCAGCTTAAGGGGGGATAATGAAAAACTGTTTTTT. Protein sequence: CASSLRGDNEKLFF.

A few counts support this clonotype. CDR3: CASSSAPGDGETQYF. The CDR3 region has the DNA TGTGCCAGCAGCTCAGCCCCAGGGGACGGAGAGACCCAGTACTTC. The chain joins TRBV5-4 to TRBJ2-5, with a tentative D call TRBD1 (6 bases). From germline, CDR1 is SGHNT and CDR2 YYREEE (reference sequence). V was trimmed by 3 bases and J by 4 bases, leaving 16 bases between them. This CDR3 spans 15 amino acids.

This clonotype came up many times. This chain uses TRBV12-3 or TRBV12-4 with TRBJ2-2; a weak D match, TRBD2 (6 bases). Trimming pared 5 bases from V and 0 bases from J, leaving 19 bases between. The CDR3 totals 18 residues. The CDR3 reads CASSPGTWRSANTGELFF. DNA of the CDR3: TGTGCCAGCAGTCCCGGGACTTGGCGTTCGGCGAACACCGGGGAGCTGTTTTTT.

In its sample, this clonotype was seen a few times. The CDR3: CASSFSRLAGGTYEQYF. The CDR3 DNA follows: TGTGCCAGCAGCTTCTCCCGACTAGCGGGGGGAACCTACGAGCAGTACTTC. The genes are TRBV5-8 and TRBJ2-7, with 13 bases that match TRBD2. Losses at the gene ends were 2 bases for V and 2 bases for J; bases not matched to a gene: 7. Germline assignment: CDR1 SGHTS and CDR2 YDEGEE. The length of the CDR3 is 17 residues.

The CDR3, as DNA: TGTGCCAGTAGTATAGGCCGAGCGGACCTCCGGGGCCATCAGCCCCAGCATTTT. As protein: CASSIGRADLRGHQPQHF. The chain couples TRBV19 to TRBJ1-5; D is possibly TRBD1 (5 bases). The germline V gene encodes CDR1 LNHDA and CDR2 SQIVND (reference sequence). Trimming pared 1 base from V and 5 bases from J, leaving 21 bases between. This CDR3 spans 18 amino acids.

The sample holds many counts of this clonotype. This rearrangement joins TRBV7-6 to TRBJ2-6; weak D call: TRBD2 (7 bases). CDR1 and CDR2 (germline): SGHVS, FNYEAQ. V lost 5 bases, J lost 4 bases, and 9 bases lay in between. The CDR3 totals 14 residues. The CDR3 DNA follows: TGTGCCAGCAGCGGGGGGGCCGGGGCCAACGTCCTGACTTTC. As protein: CASSGGAGANVLTF.

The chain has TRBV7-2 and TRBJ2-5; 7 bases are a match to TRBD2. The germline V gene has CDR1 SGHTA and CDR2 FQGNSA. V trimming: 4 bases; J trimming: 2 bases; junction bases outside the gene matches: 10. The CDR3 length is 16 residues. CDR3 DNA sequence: TGTGCCAGCAGCTCCCCGGGGGGACCGACGCAAGAGACCCAGTACTTC. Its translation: CASSSPGGPTQETQYF.

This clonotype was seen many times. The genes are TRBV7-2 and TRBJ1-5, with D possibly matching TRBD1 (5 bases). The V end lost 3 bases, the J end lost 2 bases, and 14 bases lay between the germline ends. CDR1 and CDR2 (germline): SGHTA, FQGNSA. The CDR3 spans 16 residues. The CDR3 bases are TGTGCCAGCAGCTTCAACGCTCAAGGGGGCAATCAGCCCCAGCATTTT. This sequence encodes CASSFNAQGGNQPQHF.

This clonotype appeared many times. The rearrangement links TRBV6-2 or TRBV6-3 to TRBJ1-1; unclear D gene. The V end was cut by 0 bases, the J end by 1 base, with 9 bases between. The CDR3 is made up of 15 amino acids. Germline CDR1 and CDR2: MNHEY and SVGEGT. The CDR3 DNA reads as TGTGCCAGCAGTTACTCGAGCAGACCGAACACTGAAGCTTTCTTT. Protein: CASSYSSRPNTEAFF.

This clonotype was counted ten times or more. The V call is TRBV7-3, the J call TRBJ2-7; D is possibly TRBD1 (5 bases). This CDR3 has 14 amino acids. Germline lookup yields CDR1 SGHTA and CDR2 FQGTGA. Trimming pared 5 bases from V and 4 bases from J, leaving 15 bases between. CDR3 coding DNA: TGTGCCAGCAGCCCCAGCGACAGAGGATACGAGCAGTACTTC. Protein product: CASSPSDRGYEQYF.

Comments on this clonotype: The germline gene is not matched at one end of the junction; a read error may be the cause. This CDR3 is CASSLFTGTGLNQLFF. In nucleotides, the CDR3 is TGTGCCAGCAGCTTGTTCACCGGGACAGGGCTGAATCAGCTGTTTTTT. This rearrangement joins TRBV5-3 to TRBJ2-2; 9 bases are shared with TRBD1. TRBV5-3 is an ORF; its function is uncertain. The CDR3 is 16 residues long.

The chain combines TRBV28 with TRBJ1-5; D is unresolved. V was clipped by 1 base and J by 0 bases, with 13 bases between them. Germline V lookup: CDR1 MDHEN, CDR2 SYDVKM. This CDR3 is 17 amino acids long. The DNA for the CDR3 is TGTGCCAGCAGTTTATCATCCGGGCGCTATAGCAATCAGCCCCAGCATTTT. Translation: CASSLSSGRYSNQPQHF. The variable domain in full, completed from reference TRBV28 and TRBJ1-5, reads DVKVTQSSRYLVKRTGEKVFLECVQDMDHENMFWYRQDPGLGLRLIYFSYDVKMKEKGDIPEGYSVSREKKERFSLILESASTNQTSMYLCASSLSSGRYSNQPQHFGDGTRLSIL.

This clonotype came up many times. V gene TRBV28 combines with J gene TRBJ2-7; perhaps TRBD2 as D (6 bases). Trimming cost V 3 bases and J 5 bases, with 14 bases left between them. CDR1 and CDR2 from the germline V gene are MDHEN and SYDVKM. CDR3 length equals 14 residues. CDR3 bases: TGTGCCAGCAGTTTCTGGGGAGGCGCTAACGAGCAGTACTTC. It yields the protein CASSFWGGANEQYF.

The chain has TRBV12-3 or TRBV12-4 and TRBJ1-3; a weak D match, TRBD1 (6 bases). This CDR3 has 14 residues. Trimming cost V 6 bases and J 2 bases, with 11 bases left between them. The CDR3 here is CASRSTGTGNTIYF. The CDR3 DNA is TGTGCCAGCAGGTCTACAGGGACTGGAAACACCATATATTTT.

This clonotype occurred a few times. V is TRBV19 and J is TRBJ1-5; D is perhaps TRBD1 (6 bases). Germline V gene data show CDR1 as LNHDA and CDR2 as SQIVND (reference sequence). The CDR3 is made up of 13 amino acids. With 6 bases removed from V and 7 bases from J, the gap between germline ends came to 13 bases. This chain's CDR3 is CASRTGGGQPQHF. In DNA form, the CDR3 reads TGTGCCAGTAGGACAGGTGGTGGCCAGCCCCAGCATTTT.

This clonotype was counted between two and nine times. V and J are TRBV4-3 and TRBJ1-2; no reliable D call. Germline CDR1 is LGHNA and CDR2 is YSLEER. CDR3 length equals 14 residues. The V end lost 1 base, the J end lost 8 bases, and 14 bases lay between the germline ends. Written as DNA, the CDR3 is TGCGCCAGCAGCCAAGGGTATGGGCTGAGAGGCTACACCTTC. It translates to CASSQGYGLRGYTF.

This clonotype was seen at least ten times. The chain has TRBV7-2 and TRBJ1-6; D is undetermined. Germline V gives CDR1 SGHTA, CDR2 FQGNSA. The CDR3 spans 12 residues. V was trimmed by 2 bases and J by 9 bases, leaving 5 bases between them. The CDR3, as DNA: TGTGCCAGCAGCTTACATCTTTCACCCCTCCACTTT. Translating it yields CASSLHLSPLHF.

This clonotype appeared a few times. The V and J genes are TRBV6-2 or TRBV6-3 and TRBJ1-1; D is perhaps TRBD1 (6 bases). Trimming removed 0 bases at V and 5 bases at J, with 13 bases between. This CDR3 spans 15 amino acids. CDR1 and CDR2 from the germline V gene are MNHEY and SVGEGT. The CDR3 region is CASSYSNGGETEAFF. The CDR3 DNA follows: TGTGCCAGCAGTTACTCGAATGGGGGCGAGACTGAAGCTTTCTTT.